This entry is about one T cell receptor (beta chain). What it binds is not known. Sequenced by immunoSEQ multiplex PCR; TCRdb stores in-frame clones only, minus some. The sample lists about 58,000 clones, roughly 90% seen once, with 1% to 1.2% in the top ten. The donors were part of the validation cohort of 95 to 150 subjects. That cohort was separate from the first cohort, which comprised some 670 subjects. This entry belongs to a study of cytomegalovirus exposure and HLA in healthy donors. The germline gives CDR1 MDHEN, CDR2 SYDVKM. The CDR3 has 14 residues. V lost 8 bases to trimming and J lost 4 bases; unmatched junction nucleotides: 10. Findings and caveats of the study: First-cohort TCR clusters were later found to tend to co-occur in the roughly 130 validation repertoires. TCR beta chains numbering under 200 were designated cytomegalovirus-associated. Specificity of a few CMV-associated chains for CMV antigens was verified in vitro.

Input material: PBMCs. V usage is TRBV28 and J usage is TRBJ1-2; 7 bases agree with TRBD1. The sequence came from a man aged 18-30 years in good health and CMV-seronegative. This CDR3 is CASFPGTVSYGYTF. Here the CDR3 DNA reads TGTGCCAGCTTTCCCGGGACAGTTTCCTATGGCTACACCTTC.